The 19 T cell receptor beta chains below come from one sample, sequenced in a study of blood T cell repertoires in COVID-19. TCRdb keeps only in-frame clones here, not all; method: immunoSEQ multiplex PCR. The table has 270,000 or so clones, roughly 90% seen once. The material sequenced was peripheral blood. These receptors were collected from a man aged 40-49 years with acute or convalescent COVID-19.

The chain couples TRBV2 to TRBJ1-2; no clear D gene. V was pared by 1 base and J by 3 bases, with 12 bases between. The CDR3 totals 15 residues. The V gene's germline CDR1 is SNHLY and CDR2 FYNNEI. The CDR3 loop reads CASSEGGGKDYGYTF. In nucleotides, the CDR3 is TGTGCCAGCAGTGAAGGGGGAGGGAAAGACTATGGCTACACCTTC.

The chain is built from TRBV3-1 (or the pseudogene TRBV3-2) and TRBJ1-1; TRBD1 matches 7 bases. The ends lost 3 bases at V and 4 bases at J; junction bases unmatched: 5. CDR1 and CDR2 from the germline V gene are LGHDT and YNNKEL (reference sequence). This CDR3 contains 14 residues. CDR3 nucleotide sequence: TGTGCCAGCAGCCACCTAGACAGGGCCACTGAAGCTTTCTTT. Encoded protein: CASSHLDRATEAFF.

Only one count was recorded for this clone. The CDR3, as DNA: TGTGCCAGCAGCCCCCGGGGGACCGACTCCTATGGCTACACCTTC. It yields the protein CASSPRGTDSYGYTF. The V gene is TRBV9, the J gene TRBJ1-2, with TRBD1 as a possible D gene (5 bases). This CDR3 has 15 amino acids. Trimming removed 4 bases from V and 4 bases from J, with 17 bases in between. Looked up from germline, CDR1 is SGDLS and CDR2 is YYNGEE.

This chain joins TRBV19 and TRBJ2-7; possible D gene TRBD1, 6 bases. Germline V lookup: CDR1 LNHDA, CDR2 SQIVND (reference sequence). Trimming removed 6 bases from V and 7 bases from J, with 16 bases in between. The CDR3 length is 13 residues. The DNA of the CDR3 is TGTGCCAGTAGGAGGGACACCATGGGAGAGCAGTACTTC. The encoded protein is CASRRDTMGEQYF.

The chain joins TRBV29-1 to TRBJ1-1, with D tentatively TRBD1 (5 bases). The CDR3 has 13 amino acids. V was trimmed by 3 bases and J by 6 bases, leaving 14 bases between them. Germline V lookup: CDR1 SQVTM, CDR2 ANQGSEA. The CDR3 is CSVEVGAGAEAFF. CDR3 DNA: TGCAGCGTTGAGGTGGGTGCGGGGGCTGAAGCTTTCTTT. Full variable domain (missing parts from reference TRBV29-1 and TRBJ1-1): SAVISQKPSRDICQRGTSLTIQCQVDSQVTMMFWYRQQPGQSLTLIATANQGSEATYESGFVIDKFPISRPNLTFSTLTVSNMSPEDSSIYLCSVEVGAGAEAFFGQGTRLTVV.

The chain uses TRBV14 and TRBJ1-6; unclear D gene. Germline CDR1 reads SGHDN; CDR2 reads FVKESK. V was pared by 4 bases and J by 9 bases, with 7 bases between. The CDR3 runs to 12 residues. CDR3 in amino acids: CASSPLGSPLHF. The CDR3 DNA sequence: TGTGCCAGCAGCCCACTAGGTTCACCCCTCCACTTT.

The genes are TRBV2 and TRBJ2-4; 8 nucleotides align to TRBD1. V dropped 6 bases and J dropped 9; count of bases not matched to a gene: 10. The CDR3 is made up of 14 amino acids. The germline CDR1 and CDR2 sequences are SNHLY and FYNNEI. The CDR3 bases are TGTGCCAGCAGGGCGGACAGGGCACCGGGCATTCAGTACTTC. This translates into CASRADRAPGIQYF. The full variable domain, with the rest looked up from reference TRBV2 and TRBJ2-4, is EPEVTQTPSHQVTQMGQEVILRCVPISNHLYFYWYRQILGQKVEFLVSFYNNEISEKSEIFDDQFSVERPDGSNFTLKIRSTKLEDSAMYFCASRADRAPGIQYFGAGTRLSVL.

In this sample, this clone turned up once. This chain connects TRBV15 to TRBJ2-3; unclear D gene. Germline lookup yields CDR1 LNHNV and CDR2 YYDKDF (reference sequence). This CDR3 spans 12 amino acids. V was clipped by 0 bases and J by 7 bases, with 5 bases between them. The DNA of the CDR3 is TGTGCCACCAGCAGAGAATCGTATACGCAGTATTTT. Translated: CATSRESYTQYF.

The rearrangement links TRBV6-5 to TRBJ1-6; 9 bases align to TRBD1. Trimming at V came to 10 bases and at J to 5 bases, leaving 6 bases not matched to a gene. Looked up from germline, CDR1 is MNHEY and CDR2 is SVGAGI. The CDR3 has 14 residues. This chain's CDR3 is CAISGTGNNSPLHF. As DNA, the CDR3 is TGTGCCATATCCGGGACAGGGAATAATTCACCCCTCCACTTT.

This clone was recorded once. V usage is TRBV5-8 and J usage is TRBJ1-5; 9 nucleotides agree with TRBD1. Trimming took 4 bases from V and 2 from J; bases not matched to a gene: 16. The CDR3 is made up of 19 amino acids. Germline V gene data show CDR1 as SGHTS and CDR2 as YDEGEE. The CDR3 nucleotides read TGTGCCAGCAGCCCACGCCGTCCCGGGACAGGGCCGGGCAATCAGCCCCAGCATTTT. Its protein product is CASSPRRPGTGPGNQPQHF.

Only one count was recorded for this clone. This rearrangement joins TRBV5-6 to TRBJ1-3; D not certain. The germline V and J ends were trimmed by 4 bases and 7 bases, with 15 bases remaining between them. CDR1 and CDR2 (germline): SGHDT, YYEEEE. The CDR3 extends over 14 amino acids. The CDR3 nucleotides are TGTGCCAGCAGCGCCTGGAGACGCCGTAACACCATATATTTT. It codes for CASSAWRRRNTIYF. Complete variable domain (other parts from reference TRBV5-6 and TRBJ1-3): DAGVTQSPTHLIKTRGQQVTLRCSPKSGHDTVSWYQQALGQGPQFIFQYYEEEERQRGNFPDRFSGHQFPNYSSELNVNALLLGDSALYLCASSAWRRRNTIYFGEGSWLTVV.

This chain joins TRBV30 and TRBJ1-1, with D perhaps TRBD1 (5 bases). The CDR3 loop spans 12 amino acids. The V end lost 3 bases, the J end lost 2 bases, and 7 bases lay between the germline ends. The V gene's germline CDR1 is GTSNPN and CDR2 SVGIG (reference sequence). In DNA, the CDR3 is TGTGCCTGGAGGACAGTTAACACTGAAGCTTTCTTT. Translating it yields CAWRTVNTEAFF.

The genes are TRBV15 and TRBJ2-7; 9 bases map to TRBD1. The V and J ends lost 5 bases and 2 bases, in that order; junction bases with no gene match: 10. The CDR3 consists of 16 residues. The germline V gene encodes CDR1 LNHNV and CDR2 YYDKDF (reference sequence). As DNA, the CDR3 is TGTGCCACCAGCTCACGACCCGGGACAGGGCCCTACGAGCAGTACTTC. Translating it yields CATSSRPGTGPYEQYF.

The chain has TRBV6-5 and TRBJ1-2, with 7 positions matching TRBD1. After removal of 7 bases from V and 0 bases from J, the junction contained 8 bases not matched to a gene. This CDR3 region has 15 residues. Germline V lookup: CDR1 MNHEY, CDR2 SVGAGI. CDR3 nucleotides: TGTGCCAGCACCATGGACAGGCGTGCTAACTATGGCTACACCTTC. Its translation: CASTMDRRANYGYTF.

The chain combines TRBV16 with TRBJ2-3; D is perhaps TRBD1 (6 bases). The V end lost 3 bases, the J end lost 2 bases, and 9 bases lay between the germline ends. There are 14 residues in the CDR3. Per germline, CDR1 KGHSY and CDR2 FQNENV. CDR3 DNA: TGTGCCAGCAGCCAGGGGGCATTCACAGATACGCAGTATTTT. This sequence encodes CASSQGAFTDTQYF.

The chain is built from TRBV12-1 and TRBJ2-7; the table's D call, TRBD1, was not checked against the DNA. TRBV12-1 is an annotated pseudogene. This CDR3 spans 15 amino acids. This chain's CDR3 is CASSHPGQEKYEQYF. The CDR3 nucleotides read TGTGCCAGCAGCCATCCGGGACAGGAAAAATACGAGCAGTACTTC.

The chain combines TRBV6-6 with TRBJ2-2; 9 bases fit TRBD2. Germline V gene lookup returns CDR1 MNHNY and CDR2 SVGAGI (reference sequence). This CDR3 has 17 amino acids. J gave up 3 bases and V 5 bases, and 10 bases lay outside the gene matches. CDR3 bases: TGTGCCAGCAGTCCCCGCGGGGGGGCGCGGTACACCGGGGAGCTGTTTTTT. Protein: CASSPRGGARYTGELFF.

This chain joins TRBV6-5 and TRBJ2-1; 13 bases are shared with TRBD2. With 2 bases clipped from V and 5 bases from J, the junction kept 3 bases outside the gene matches. Germline loops: CDR1 MNHEY, CDR2 SVGAGI. The CDR3 has 16 residues. The CDR3 nucleotides are TGTGCCAGCAGTTACACTAGCGGGGGGGCCAACAATGAGCAGTTCTTC. It yields the protein CASSYTSGGANNEQFF.

This chain uses TRBV6-5 with TRBJ1-2, with TRBD1 identical over 7 bases. In germline, CDR1 is MNHEY, CDR2 SVGAGI. Unmatched junction bases numbered 10, after V lost 6 bases and J lost 3 bases. This CDR3 is 15 amino acids long. The CDR3 region is CASRAQGRSYYGYTF. For the CDR3, the DNA is TGTGCCAGCAGGGCACAGGGGCGCTCCTACTATGGCTACACCTTC.